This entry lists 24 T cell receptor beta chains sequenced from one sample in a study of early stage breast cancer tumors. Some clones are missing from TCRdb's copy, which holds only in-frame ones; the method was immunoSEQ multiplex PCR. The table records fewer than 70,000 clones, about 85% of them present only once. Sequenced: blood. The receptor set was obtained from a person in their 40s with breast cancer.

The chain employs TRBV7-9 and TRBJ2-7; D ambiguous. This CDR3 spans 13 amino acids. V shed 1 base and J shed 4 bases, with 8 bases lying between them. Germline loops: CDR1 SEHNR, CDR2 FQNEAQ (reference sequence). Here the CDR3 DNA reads TGTGCCAGCAGCTTAGAGGCAGCTTACGAGCAGTACTTC. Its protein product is CASSLEAAYEQYF.

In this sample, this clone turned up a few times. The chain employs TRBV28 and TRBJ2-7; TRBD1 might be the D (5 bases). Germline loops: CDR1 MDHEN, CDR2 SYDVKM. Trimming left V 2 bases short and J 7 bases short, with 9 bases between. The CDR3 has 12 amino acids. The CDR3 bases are TGTGCCAGCAGTTTAGCAGGGTATGAGCAGTACTTC. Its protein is CASSLAGYEQYF.

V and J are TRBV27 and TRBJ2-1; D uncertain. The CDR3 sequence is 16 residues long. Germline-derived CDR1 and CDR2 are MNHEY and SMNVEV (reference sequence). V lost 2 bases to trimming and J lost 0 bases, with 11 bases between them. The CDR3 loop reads CASSLERLDSYNEQFF. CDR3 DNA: TGTGCCAGCAGTTTAGAACGGCTAGACTCCTACAATGAGCAGTTCTTC.

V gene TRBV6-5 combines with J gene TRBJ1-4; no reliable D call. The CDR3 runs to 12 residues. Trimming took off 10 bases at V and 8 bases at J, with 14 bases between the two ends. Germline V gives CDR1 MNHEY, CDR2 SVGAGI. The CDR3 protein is CATSEGSEKLFF. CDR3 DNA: TGTGCCACCTCCGAGGGTTCCGAAAAACTGTTTTTT.

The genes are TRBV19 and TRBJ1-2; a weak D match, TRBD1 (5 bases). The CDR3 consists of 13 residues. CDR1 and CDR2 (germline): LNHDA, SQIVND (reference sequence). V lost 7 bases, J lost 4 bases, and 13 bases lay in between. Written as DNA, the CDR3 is TGTGCCAGTAATCCTACCGGGACCTATGGCTACACCTTC. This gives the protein CASNPTGTYGYTF.

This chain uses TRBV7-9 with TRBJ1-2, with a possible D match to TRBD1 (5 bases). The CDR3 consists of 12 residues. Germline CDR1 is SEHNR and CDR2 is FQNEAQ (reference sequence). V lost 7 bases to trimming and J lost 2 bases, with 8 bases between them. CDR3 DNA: TGTGCCAGCACCTGGGACAACTATGGCTACACCTTC. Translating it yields CASTWDNYGYTF.

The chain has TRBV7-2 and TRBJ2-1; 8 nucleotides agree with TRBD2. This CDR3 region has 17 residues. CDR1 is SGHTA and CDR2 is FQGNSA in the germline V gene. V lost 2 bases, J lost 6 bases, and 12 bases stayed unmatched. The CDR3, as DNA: TGTGCCAGCAGCTTACGTGTTACGGGACTAGGGGCCAATGAGCAGTTCTTC. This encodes CASSLRVTGLGANEQFF.

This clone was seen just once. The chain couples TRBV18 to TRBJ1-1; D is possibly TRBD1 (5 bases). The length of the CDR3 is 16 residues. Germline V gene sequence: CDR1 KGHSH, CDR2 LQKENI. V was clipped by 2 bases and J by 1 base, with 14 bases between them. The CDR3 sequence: CASSPNTGVRNTEAFF. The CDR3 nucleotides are TGTGCCAGCTCACCAAACACGGGGGTGCGGAACACTGAAGCTTTCTTT.

CDR3: CASSLSEGRYEQYF. Written as DNA, the CDR3 is TGCGCCAGCAGCTTGAGCGAGGGGAGGTACGAGCAGTACTTC. The V and J genes are TRBV5-1 and TRBJ2-7, with D possibly being TRBD2 (6 bases). Between the trimmed V and J ends, which lost 1 base and 4 bases, there was a span of 12 bases. Germline V lookup: CDR1 SGHRS, CDR2 YFSETQ. The CDR3 consists of 14 residues.

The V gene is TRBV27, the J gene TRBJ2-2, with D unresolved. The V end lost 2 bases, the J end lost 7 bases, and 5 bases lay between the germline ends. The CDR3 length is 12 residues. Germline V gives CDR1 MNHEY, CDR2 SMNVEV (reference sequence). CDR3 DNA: TGTGCCAGCAGTTTAGGTGACGGGGAGCTGTTTTTT. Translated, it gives CASSLGDGELFF.

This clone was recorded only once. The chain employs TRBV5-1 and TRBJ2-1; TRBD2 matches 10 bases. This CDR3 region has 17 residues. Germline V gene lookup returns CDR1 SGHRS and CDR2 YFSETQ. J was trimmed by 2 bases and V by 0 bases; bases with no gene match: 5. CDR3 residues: CASSLGRTSGPYNEQFF. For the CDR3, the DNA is TGCGCCAGCAGCTTGGGACGGACTAGCGGCCCCTACAATGAGCAGTTCTTC.

As DNA, the CDR3 is TGTGCCAGCAGCTTAAGACGATGGGGACAGGGGGCCTACGAGCAGTACTTC. This sequence encodes CASSLRRWGQGAYEQYF. The rearrangement uses TRBV13 and TRBJ2-7; 11 bases align to TRBD1. The CDR3 loop spans 17 amino acids. CDR1 PRHDT and CDR2 FYEKMQ come from the germline V gene (reference sequence). V lost 2 bases, J lost 2 bases, and 8 bases stayed unmatched.

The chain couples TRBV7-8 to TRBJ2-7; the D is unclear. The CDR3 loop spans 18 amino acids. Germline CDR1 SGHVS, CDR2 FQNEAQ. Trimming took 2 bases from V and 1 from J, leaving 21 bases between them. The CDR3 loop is CASSLFPPPRLGSYEQYF. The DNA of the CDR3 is TGTGCCAGCAGCTTATTCCCCCCCCCACGGCTTGGGTCCTACGAGCAGTACTTC.

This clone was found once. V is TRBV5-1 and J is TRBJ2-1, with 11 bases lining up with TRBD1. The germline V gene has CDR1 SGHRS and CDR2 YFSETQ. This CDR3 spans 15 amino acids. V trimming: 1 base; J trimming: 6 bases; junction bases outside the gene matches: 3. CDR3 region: CASSLSGTGGNEQFF. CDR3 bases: TGCGCCAGCAGCTTGAGCGGGACAGGGGGCAATGAGCAGTTCTTC.

DNA for the CDR3: TGTGCCAGCCAGGCGGGCCACTCCTACAATGAGCAGTTCTTC. Protein: CASQAGHSYNEQFF. The chain has TRBV6-5 and TRBJ2-1, with a weak D call TRBD2 (5 bases). The CDR3 contains 14 residues. Trimming left V 8 bases short and J 0 bases short, with 11 bases between. The germline V gene has CDR1 MNHEY and CDR2 SVGAGI.

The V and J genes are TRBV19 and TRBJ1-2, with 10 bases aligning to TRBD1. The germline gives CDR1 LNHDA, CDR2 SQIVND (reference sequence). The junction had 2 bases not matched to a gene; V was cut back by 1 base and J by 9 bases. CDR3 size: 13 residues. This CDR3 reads CASSIGTGGRYTF. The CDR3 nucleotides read TGTGCCAGTAGTATAGGGACAGGGGGACGCTACACCTTC.

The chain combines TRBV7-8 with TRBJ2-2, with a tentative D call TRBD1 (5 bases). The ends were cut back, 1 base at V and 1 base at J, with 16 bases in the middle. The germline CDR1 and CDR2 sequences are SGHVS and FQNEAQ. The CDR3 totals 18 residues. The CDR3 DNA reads TGTGCCAGCAGCTTAGTAATCCACCAGGGATGGAACACCGGGGAGCTGTTTTTT. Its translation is CASSLVIHQGWNTGELFF.

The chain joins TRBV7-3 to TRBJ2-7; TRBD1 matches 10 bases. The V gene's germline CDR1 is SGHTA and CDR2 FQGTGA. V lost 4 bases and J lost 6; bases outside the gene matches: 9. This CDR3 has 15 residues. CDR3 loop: CASSSSGTGESEQYF. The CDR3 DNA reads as TGTGCCAGCAGCTCATCCGGGACAGGGGAGAGCGAGCAGTACTTC.

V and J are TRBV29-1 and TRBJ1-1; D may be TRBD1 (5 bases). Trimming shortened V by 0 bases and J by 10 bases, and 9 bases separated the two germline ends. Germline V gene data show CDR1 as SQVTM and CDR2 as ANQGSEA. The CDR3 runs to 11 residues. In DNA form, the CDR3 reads TGCAGCGTTGAAGATCGGGGGGGAGCTTTCTTT. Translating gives CSVEDRGGAFF.

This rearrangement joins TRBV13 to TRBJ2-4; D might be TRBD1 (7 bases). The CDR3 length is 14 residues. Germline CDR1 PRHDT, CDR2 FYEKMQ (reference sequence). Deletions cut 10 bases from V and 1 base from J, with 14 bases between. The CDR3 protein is CATYRGGAKNIQYF. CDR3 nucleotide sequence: TGTGCCACCTACAGGGGAGGCGCCAAAAACATTCAGTACTTC.

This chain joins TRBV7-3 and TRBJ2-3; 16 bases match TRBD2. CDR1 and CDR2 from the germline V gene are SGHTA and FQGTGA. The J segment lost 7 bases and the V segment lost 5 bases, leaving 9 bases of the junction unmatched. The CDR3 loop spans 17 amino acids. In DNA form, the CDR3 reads TGTGCCAGCAGCCTGGGACTAGCGGGAGGGCCGGGGAATACGCAGTATTTT. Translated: CASSLGLAGGPGNTQYF.

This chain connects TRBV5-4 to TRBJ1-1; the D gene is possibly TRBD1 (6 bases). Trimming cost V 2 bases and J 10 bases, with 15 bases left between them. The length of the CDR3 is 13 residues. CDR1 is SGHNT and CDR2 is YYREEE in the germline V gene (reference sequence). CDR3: CASSLSGASGAFF. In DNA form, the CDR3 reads TGTGCCAGCAGCTTATCGGGGGCTTCTGGAGCTTTCTTT.

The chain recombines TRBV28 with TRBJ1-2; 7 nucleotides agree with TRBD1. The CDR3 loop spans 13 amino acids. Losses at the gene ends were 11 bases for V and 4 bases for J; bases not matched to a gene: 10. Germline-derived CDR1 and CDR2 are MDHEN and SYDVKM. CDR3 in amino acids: CAVQGQSGYGYTF. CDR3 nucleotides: TGTGCCGTACAGGGGCAGAGCGGCTATGGCTACACCTTC.

The CDR3 DNA sequence: TGTGCCAGCTCACCTGGCGGAGCTACCAACTATGGCTACACCTTC. This codes for CASSPGGATNYGYTF. The chain is built from TRBV18 and TRBJ1-2; D remains ambiguous. Germline-derived CDR1 and CDR2 are KGHSH and LQKENI. V shed 3 bases and J shed 2 bases, with 13 bases lying between them. CDR3 length: 15 residues.